This T cell receptor beta chain was retrieved from a study of T-cell reconstitution after alpha-beta-depleted transplantation in children. Unique molecular identifiers were incorporated during preparation of the TCRbeta library. One entry per CDR3 protein, called by TCRdb with MiXCR from the PCR reads. Here the sample spans about 980,000 distinct CDR3 sequences, about 29% being singletons. CDR1 is SNHLY and CDR2 is FYNNEI in the germline V gene. CDR3 length: 14 amino acids. Trimming pared 8 bases from V and 7 bases from J, leaving 15 bases between. V gene TRBV2 combines with J gene TRBJ1-6, with D possibly TRBD1 on 5 matching bases. The origin of this receptor is a boy less than two years old who had a stem cell transplant for SCID, so the T cells may come from the graft donor. This material consisted of PBMCs, mostly from graft donor cells, taken 360 days after TCRalphabeta/CD19-depleted stem cell transplant. The CDR3 reads CASGGSQENSPLHF. Here the CDR3 DNA reads TGTGCCAGCGGGGGGTCTCAGGAGAATTCACCCCTCCACTTT.